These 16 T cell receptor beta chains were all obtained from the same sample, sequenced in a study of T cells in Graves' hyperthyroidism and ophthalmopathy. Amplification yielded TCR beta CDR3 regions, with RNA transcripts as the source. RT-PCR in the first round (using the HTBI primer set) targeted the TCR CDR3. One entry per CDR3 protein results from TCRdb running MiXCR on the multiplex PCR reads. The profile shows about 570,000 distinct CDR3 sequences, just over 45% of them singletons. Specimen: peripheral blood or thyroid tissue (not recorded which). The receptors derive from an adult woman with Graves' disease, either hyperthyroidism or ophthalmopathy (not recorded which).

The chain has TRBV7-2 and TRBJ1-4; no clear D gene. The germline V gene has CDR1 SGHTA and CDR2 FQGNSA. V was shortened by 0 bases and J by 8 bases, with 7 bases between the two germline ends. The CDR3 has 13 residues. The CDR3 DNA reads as TGTGCCAGCAGCTTAGCGCAGGACGAAAAACTGTTTTTT. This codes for CASSLAQDEKLFF.

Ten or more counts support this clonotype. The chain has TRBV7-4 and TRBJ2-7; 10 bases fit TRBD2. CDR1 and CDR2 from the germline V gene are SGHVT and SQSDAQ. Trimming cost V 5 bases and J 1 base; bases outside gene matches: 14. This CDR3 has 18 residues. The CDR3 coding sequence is TGTGCCAGCAGCAAAGTGGCTAGCGGGAGTGCTATTTCCTACGAGCAGTACTTC. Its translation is CASSKVASGSAISYEQYF.

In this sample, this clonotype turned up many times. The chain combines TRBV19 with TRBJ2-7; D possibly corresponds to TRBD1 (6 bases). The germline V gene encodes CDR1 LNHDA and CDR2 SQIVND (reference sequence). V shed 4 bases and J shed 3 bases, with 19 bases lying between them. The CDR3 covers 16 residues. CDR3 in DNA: TGTGCCAGTAGTACCCCGGGCTTGAGGGGGTACTACGAGCAGTACTTC. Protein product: CASSTPGLRGYYEQYF.

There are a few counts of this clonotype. The CDR3 DNA reads TGTGCCAGCAGTTTCTGGGGCAGGGGGCTTGAGACCGGGGAGCTGTTTTTT. Translating gives CASSFWGRGLETGELFF. V is TRBV28 and J is TRBJ2-2, with 8 bases matching TRBD1. Germline V gene data show CDR1 as MDHEN and CDR2 as SYDVKM. V lost 3 bases, J lost 5 bases, and 11 bases stayed unmatched. CDR3 size: 17 residues.

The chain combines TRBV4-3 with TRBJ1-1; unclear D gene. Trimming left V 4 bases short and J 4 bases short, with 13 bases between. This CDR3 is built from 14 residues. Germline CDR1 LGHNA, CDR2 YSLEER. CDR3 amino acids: CASSPLGRGTEAFF. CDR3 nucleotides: TGCGCCAGCAGCCCTCTAGGACGGGGCACTGAAGCTTTCTTT.

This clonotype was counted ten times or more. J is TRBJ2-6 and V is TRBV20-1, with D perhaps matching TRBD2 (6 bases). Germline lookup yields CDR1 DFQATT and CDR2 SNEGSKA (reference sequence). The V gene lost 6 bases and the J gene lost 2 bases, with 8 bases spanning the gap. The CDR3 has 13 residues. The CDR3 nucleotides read TGCAGTGCAGGCGGGGCTGGGGCCAACGTCCTGACTTTC. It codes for CSAGGAGANVLTF.

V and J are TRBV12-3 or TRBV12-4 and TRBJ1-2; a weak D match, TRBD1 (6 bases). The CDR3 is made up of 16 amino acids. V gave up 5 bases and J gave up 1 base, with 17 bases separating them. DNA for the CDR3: TGTGCCAGCAGTATTAAGCGGACAGCGAGTAACTATGGCTACACCTTC. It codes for CASSIKRTASNYGYTF.

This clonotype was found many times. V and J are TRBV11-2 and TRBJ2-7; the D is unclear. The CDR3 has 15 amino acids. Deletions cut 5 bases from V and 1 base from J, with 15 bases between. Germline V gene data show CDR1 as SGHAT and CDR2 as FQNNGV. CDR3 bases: TGTGCCAGCAGCCCAAGACCCCAAGGTTCCTACGAGCAGTACTTC. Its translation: CASSPRPQGSYEQYF.

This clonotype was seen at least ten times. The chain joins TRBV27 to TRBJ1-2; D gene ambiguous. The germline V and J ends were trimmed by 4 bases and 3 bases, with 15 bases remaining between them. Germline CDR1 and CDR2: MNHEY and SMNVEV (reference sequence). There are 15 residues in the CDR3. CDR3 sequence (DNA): TGTGCCAGCAGTTCCCGGACGGGTCGATACTATGGCTACACCTTC. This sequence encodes CASSSRTGRYYGYTF.

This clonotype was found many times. The CDR3 DNA sequence: TGTGCCAGCAAGGACAGGGGTGGGTCACCCCTCCACTTT. Translating gives CASKDRGGSPLHF. The V and J genes are TRBV2 and TRBJ1-6, with 9 bases identical to TRBD1. The CDR3 totals 13 residues. J was trimmed by 10 bases and V by 7 bases; bases with no gene match: 5. Looked up from germline, CDR1 is SNHLY and CDR2 is FYNNEI.

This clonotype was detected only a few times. The DNA for the CDR3 is TGTGCCAGCAGCTTACAGGGGGCATGGAACACTGAAGCTTTCTTT. It specifies CASSLQGAWNTEAFF. The chain combines TRBV7-3 with TRBJ1-1; the match to TRBD1 covers 8 bases. The V gene's germline CDR1 is SGHTA and CDR2 FQGTGA. J was trimmed by 1 base and V by 2 bases; bases with no gene match: 3. CDR3 length: 15 residues. The full variable domain, in which reference TRBV7-3 and TRBJ1-1 provide the parts outside the CDR3, is GAGVSQTPSNKVTEKGKYVELRCDPISGHTALYWYRQSLGQGPEFLIYFQGTGAADDSGLPNDRFFAVRPEGSVSTLKIQRTERGDSAVYLCASSLQGAWNTEAFFGQGTRLTVV.

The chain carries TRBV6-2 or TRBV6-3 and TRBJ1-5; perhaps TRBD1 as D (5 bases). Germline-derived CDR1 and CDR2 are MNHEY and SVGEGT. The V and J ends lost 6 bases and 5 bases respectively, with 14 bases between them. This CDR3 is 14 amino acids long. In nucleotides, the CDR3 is TGTGCCAGCAGAAGAGCCTGGGGGGATCAGCCCCAGCATTTT. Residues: CASRRAWGDQPQHF.

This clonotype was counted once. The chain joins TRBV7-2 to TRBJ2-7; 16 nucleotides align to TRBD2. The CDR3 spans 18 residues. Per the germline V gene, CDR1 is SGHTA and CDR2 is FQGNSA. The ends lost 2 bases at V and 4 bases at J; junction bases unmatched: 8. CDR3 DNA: TGTGCCAGCAGCTTATTTACGGGACTAGCGGGAGGGCCATACGAGCAGTACTTC. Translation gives CASSLFTGLAGGPYEQYF.

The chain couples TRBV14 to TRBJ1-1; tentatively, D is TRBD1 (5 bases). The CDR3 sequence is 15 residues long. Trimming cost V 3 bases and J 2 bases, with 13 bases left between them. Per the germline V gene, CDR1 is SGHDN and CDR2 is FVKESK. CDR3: CASSHPWGSNTEAFF. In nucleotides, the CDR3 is TGTGCCAGCAGCCACCCGTGGGGGTCCAACACTGAAGCTTTCTTT. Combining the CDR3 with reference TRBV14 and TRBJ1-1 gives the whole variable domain EAGVTQFPSHSVIEKGQTVTLRCDPISGHDNLYWYRRVMGKEIKFLLHFVKESKQDESGMPNNRFLAERTGGTYSTLKVQPAELEDSGVYFCASSHPWGSNTEAFFGQGTRLTVV.

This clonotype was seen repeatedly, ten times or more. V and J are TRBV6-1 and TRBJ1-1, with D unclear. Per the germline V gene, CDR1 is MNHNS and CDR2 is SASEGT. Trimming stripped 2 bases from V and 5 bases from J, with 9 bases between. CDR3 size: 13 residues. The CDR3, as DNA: TGTGCCAGCAGTGAAAAGCTGTGGACTGAAGCTTTCTTT. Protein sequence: CASSEKLWTEAFF.

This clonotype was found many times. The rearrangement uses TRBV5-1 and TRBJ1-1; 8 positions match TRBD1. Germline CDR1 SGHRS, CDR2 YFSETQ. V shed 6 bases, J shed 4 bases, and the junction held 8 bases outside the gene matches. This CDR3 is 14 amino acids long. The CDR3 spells CASTQTGDVTEAFF. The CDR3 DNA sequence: TGCGCCAGCACCCAGACAGGGGATGTCACTGAAGCTTTCTTT.